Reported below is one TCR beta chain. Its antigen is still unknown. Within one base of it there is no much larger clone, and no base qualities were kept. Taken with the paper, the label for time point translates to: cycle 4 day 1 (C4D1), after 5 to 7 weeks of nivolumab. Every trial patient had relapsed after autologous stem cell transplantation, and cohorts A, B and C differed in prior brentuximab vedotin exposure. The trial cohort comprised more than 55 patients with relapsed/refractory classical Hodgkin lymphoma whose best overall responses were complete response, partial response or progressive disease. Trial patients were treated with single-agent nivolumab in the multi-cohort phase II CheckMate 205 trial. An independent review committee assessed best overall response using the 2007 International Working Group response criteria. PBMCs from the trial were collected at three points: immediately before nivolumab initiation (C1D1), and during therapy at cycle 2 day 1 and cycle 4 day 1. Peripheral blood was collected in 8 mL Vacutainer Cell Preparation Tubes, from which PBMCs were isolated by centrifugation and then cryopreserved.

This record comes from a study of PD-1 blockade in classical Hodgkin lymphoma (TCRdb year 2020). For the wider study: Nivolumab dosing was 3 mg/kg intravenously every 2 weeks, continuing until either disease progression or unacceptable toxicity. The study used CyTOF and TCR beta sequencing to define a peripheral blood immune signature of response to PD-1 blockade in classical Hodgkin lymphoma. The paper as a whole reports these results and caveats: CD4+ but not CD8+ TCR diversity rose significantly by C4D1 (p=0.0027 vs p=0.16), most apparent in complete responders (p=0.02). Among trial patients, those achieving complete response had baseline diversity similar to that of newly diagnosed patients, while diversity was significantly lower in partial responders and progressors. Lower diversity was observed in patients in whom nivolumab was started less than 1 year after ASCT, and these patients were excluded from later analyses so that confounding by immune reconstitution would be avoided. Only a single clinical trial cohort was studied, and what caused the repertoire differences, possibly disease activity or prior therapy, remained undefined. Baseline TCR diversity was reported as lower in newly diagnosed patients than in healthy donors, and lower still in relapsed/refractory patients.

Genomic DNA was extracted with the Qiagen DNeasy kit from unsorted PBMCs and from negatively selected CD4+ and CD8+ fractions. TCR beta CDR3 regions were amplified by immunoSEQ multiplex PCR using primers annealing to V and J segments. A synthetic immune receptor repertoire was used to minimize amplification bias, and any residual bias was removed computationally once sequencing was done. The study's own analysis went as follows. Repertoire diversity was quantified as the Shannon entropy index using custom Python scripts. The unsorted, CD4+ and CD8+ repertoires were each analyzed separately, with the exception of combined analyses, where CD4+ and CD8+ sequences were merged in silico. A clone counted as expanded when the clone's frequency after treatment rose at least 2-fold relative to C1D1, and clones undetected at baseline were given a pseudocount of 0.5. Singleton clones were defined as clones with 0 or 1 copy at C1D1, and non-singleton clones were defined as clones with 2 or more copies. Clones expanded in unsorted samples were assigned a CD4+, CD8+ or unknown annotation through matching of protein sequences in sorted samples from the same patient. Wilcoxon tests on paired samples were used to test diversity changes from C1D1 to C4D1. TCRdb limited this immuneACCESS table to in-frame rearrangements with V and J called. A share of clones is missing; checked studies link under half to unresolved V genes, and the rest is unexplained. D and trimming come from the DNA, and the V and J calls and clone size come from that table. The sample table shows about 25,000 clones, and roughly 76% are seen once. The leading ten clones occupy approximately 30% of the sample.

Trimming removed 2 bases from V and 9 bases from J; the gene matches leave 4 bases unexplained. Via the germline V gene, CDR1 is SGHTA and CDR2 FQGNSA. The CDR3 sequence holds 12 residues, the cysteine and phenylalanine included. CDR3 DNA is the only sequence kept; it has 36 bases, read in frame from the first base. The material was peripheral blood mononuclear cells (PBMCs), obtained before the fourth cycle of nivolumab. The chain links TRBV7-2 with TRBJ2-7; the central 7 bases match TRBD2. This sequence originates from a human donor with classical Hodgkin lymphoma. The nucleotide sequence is TGTGCCAGCAGCTTAAACCCGGGGGGGCAGTACTTC. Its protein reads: CASSLNPGGQYF.